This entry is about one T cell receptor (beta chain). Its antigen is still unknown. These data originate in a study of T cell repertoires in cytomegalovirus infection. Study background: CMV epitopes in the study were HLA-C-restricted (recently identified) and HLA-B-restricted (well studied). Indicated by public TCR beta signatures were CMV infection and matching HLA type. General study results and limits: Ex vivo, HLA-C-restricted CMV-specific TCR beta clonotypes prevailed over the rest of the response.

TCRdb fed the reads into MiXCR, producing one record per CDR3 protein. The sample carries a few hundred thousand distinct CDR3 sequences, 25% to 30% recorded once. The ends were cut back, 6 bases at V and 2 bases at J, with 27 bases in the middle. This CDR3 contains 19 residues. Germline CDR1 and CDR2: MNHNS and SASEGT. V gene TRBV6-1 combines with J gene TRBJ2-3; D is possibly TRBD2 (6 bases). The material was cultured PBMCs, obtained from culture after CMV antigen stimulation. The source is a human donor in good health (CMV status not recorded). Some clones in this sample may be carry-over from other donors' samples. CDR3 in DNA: TGTGCCAGCAGACCCTTCTTAGCGGCCCTAGACGGGGACACAGATACGCAGTATTTT. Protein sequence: CASRPFLAALDGDTDTQYF.